This T cell receptor (beta chain) was documented in a study of blood T cell repertoires in COVID-19. About the research overall: The samples span acute and convalescent COVID-19 from the United States, Italy and Spain.

The CDR3 is 16 residues long. Germline values: CDR1 MNHNS, CDR2 SASEGT. The V gene lost 1 base and the J gene lost 0 bases, with 12 bases spanning the gap. Authors' methods: Estimated nucleated cell counts came from reference gene primer amplification. Profiling relied on immunoSEQ multiplex PCR, and the TCRdb table lists in-frame clones only, not all of them. V, J and clone size are taken as reported in that table, and D and trimming were inferred from the DNA itself. The sample yields 200,000 to 250,000 clones, about 81% seen once. The sequenced sample consisted of peripheral blood. The chain couples TRBV6-1 to TRBJ1-1, with D perhaps TRBD1 (6 bases). This receptor was identified in a woman older than 75 with COVID-19, enrolled during active disease. CDR3 nucleotides: TGTGCCAGCAGTGAAGGCCTCTGGGGGCTGAACACTGAAGCTTTCTTT. This sequence encodes CASSEGLWGLNTEAFF.